The 15 T cell receptor beta chains reported below all come from one sample, sequenced in a study of Ad26.COV2.S vaccination and SARS-CoV-2 variants. Data came from immunoSEQ multiplex PCR; TCRdb stores just in-frame clones and leaves some out. The table records about 680,000 clones, about 89% of them present only once. Described treatment: roughly 18 received Ad26.COV2.S at low or high dose, single or two shots; about five received placebo; per-sample allocation not given. Day 63 after the first injection of vaccine or placebo was the sampling time. The sequences come from peripheral blood, collected in a trial of Ad26.COV2.S vaccine versus placebo. Receptor source: a person between 18 and 59 years old who received the Ad26.COV2.S COVID-19 vaccine or a placebo.

The V call is TRBV7-3, the J call TRBJ2-3; TRBD1 is a possible D gene (5 bases). The CDR3 is 15 amino acids. Per germline, CDR1 SGHTA and CDR2 FQGTGA. Deletions cut 4 bases from V and 0 bases from J, with 11 bases between. CDR3 in amino acids: CASSYQGSSTDTQYF. In DNA form, the CDR3 reads TGTGCCAGCAGCTATCAGGGTTCTAGCACAGATACGCAGTATTTT.

The J gene is TRBJ1-1, the V gene TRBV6-5; the match to TRBD1 covers 10 bases. Germline V gene sequence: CDR1 MNHEY, CDR2 SVGAGI. Trimming at V came to 6 bases and at J to 0 bases, leaving 4 bases not matched to a gene. The CDR3 is 15 residues long. The CDR3 sequence: CASRETGGLNTEAFF. DNA of the CDR3: TGTGCCAGCAGGGAGACAGGGGGCTTGAACACTGAAGCTTTCTTT.

This clone was counted a single time. The chain has TRBV7-2 and TRBJ1-5; D is unclear. The CDR3 consists of 16 residues. CDR1 and CDR2 from the germline V gene are SGHTA and FQGNSA. V lost 0 bases and J 0 bases, leaving 9 bases between the germline ends. The DNA for the CDR3 is TGTGCCAGCAGCTTAGCTCCGGGCTATAGCAATCAGCCCCAGCATTTT. Translating it yields CASSLAPGYSNQPQHF.

A word on this clone: The same CDR3 arises from other DNA sequences in this sample as well. The rearrangement joins TRBV24-1 to TRBJ1-5; D ambiguous. CDR1 KGHDR and CDR2 SFDVKD come from the germline V gene. V gave up 3 bases and J gave up 4 bases, with 3 bases separating them. This CDR3 spans 12 amino acids. The CDR3 sequence: CATSDGNQPQHF. CDR3 coding DNA: TGTGCCACCAGTGATGGTAATCAGCCCCAGCATTTT.

The V gene is TRBV3-1 (or the pseudogene TRBV3-2), the J gene TRBJ2-1, with D perhaps matching TRBD1 (6 bases). The ends were cut back, 0 bases at V and 7 bases at J, with 13 bases in the middle. Germline CDR1 reads LGHDT; CDR2 reads YNNKEL (reference sequence). The CDR3 sequence is 15 residues long. CDR3 sequence: CASSQDQGWGNEQFF. The DNA of the CDR3 is TGTGCCAGCAGCCAAGACCAGGGGTGGGGAAATGAGCAGTTCTTC.

This rearrangement joins TRBV7-2 to TRBJ2-5, with D tentatively TRBD2 (5 bases). Germline V lookup: CDR1 SGHTA, CDR2 FQGNSA. The germline V and J ends were trimmed by 1 base and 5 bases, with 17 bases remaining between them. The CDR3 length is 16 residues. The CDR3 bases are TGTGCCAGCAGCTTAGTTCGGAGCGGTGGGTTGGAGACCCAGTACTTC. As protein: CASSLVRSGGLETQYF.

CDR3 sequence reads: CASSPGGNTGELFF. For the CDR3, the DNA is TGCGCCAGCAGCCCAGGGGGGAACACCGGGGAGCTGTTTTTT. This sequence joins TRBV5-1 and TRBJ2-2; 7 positions agree with TRBD1. V shed 4 bases and J 1 base; nucleotides not matched to a gene: 1. This CDR3 is 14 amino acids long. Germline assignment: CDR1 SGHRS and CDR2 YFSETQ.

The chain joins TRBV6-5 to TRBJ1-3, with D tentatively TRBD1 (5 bases). CDR1 is MNHEY and CDR2 is SVGAGI in the germline V gene. CDR3 size: 15 residues. Trimming shortened V by 2 bases and J by 9 bases, and 17 bases separated the two germline ends. DNA of the CDR3: TGTGCCAGCAGTTACAAGGGACGGGGGATAGGCACCATATATTTT. It specifies CASSYKGRGIGTIYF.

V usage is TRBV27 and J usage is TRBJ1-6; D is unclear. Trimming pared 4 bases from V and 7 bases from J, leaving 11 bases between. The germline CDR1 and CDR2 sequences are MNHEY and SMNVEV (reference sequence). The CDR3 contains 14 residues. CDR3 nucleotide sequence: TGTGCCAGCAGTTCGGGGTCCCCCAATTCACCCCTCCACTTT. This sequence encodes CASSSGSPNSPLHF.

The chain carries TRBV6-5 and TRBJ2-1, with D possibly being TRBD2 (5 bases). The germline CDR1 and CDR2 sequences are MNHEY and SVGAGI. Trimming took off 6 bases at V and 8 bases at J, with 14 bases between the two ends. CDR3 length: 13 residues. The CDR3 protein is CASRLLVRDEQFF. CDR3 DNA sequence: TGTGCCAGCAGACTACTAGTACGGGATGAGCAGTTCTTC.

The chain links TRBV7-8 to TRBJ2-5; 7 bases line up with TRBD2. This CDR3 is built from 14 residues. Per germline, CDR1 SGHVS and CDR2 FQNEAQ. V was pared by 5 bases and J by 4 bases, with 7 bases of the junction left unmatched. This chain's CDR3 is CASSPSGVAETQYF. CDR3 in DNA: TGTGCCAGCAGCCCCAGCGGGGTGGCAGAGACCCAGTACTTC.

This clone was recorded only once. V gene TRBV6-2 or TRBV6-3 combines with J gene TRBJ2-6; D tentatively reads TRBD1 or TRBD2 (5 bases each). This CDR3 contains 15 residues. With 2 bases removed from V and 3 bases from J, the gap between germline ends came to 8 bases. From germline, CDR1 is MNHEY and CDR2 SVGEGT. The CDR3 here is CASSYRGGGANVLTF. CDR3 nucleotides: TGTGCCAGCAGTTACCGGGGCGGTGGGGCCAACGTCCTGACTTTC.

J is TRBJ1-1 and V is TRBV30; D not resolved. This CDR3 has 12 amino acids. The germline V gene has CDR1 GTSNPN and CDR2 SVGIG (reference sequence). The germline V and J ends were trimmed by 1 base and 2 bases, with 5 bases remaining between them. CDR3 amino acids: CAWSDLNTEAFF. The CDR3 DNA reads TGTGCCTGGAGTGACTTAAACACTGAAGCTTTCTTT.

The chain recombines TRBV7-2 with TRBJ1-1, with D perhaps matching TRBD1 (5 bases). Deletions cut 3 bases from V and 5 bases from J, with 16 bases between. The CDR3 runs to 15 residues. Germline lookup yields CDR1 SGHTA and CDR2 FQGNSA. The CDR3 DNA follows: TGTGCCAGCAGCTTTAGCGGGGGACGGATTACTGAAGCTTTCTTT. This gives the protein CASSFSGGRITEAFF. Using reference TRBV7-2 and TRBJ1-1 for the parts outside the CDR3, the full variable domain is GAGVSQSPSNKVTEKGKDVELRCDPISGHTALYWYRQSLGQGLEFLIYFQGNSAPDKSGLPSDRFSAERTGGSVSTLTIQRTQQEDSAVYLCASSFSGGRITEAFFGQGTRLTVV.

With respect to this clone: Additional DNA sequences in this sample encode the identical CDR3. This chain links TRBV15 with TRBJ1-5; no reliable D call. There are 13 residues in the CDR3. CDR1 and CDR2 (germline): LNHNV, YYDKDF (reference sequence). V dropped 0 bases and J dropped 7 bases, with 7 bases sitting between them. The CDR3 DNA reads TGTGCCACCAGCAGAGATCGGAACCAGCCCCAGCATTTT. Protein: CATSRDRNQPQHF.